Described below is a single T cell receptor beta chain sequence and its context. What antigen it recognizes has not been identified. Nothing much larger sits one base from this clone, and base qualities are not available. Receptors were amplified or captured by the immunoSEQ multiplex PCR assay. For the multiplex PCR, a mixture combining 60 forward primers for TCR Vbeta segments and 13 reverse primers for TCR Jbeta segments was used. A multiplex PCR assay on genomic DNA amplified the CDR3 region of rearranged TCR beta genes. The Illumina HiSeq System was used to sequence the amplified TCR beta libraries as 87-base-pair reads. As for how the authors treated the data: In a later analysis, some 80 million unique TCR beta chains were counted across the 650 to 700 repertoires, and around 10 million of these chains were shared by at least two donors. A nearest-neighbor algorithm error-corrected the raw reads and collapsed the reads into unique sequences, merging closely related sequences to remove PCR and sequencing errors. V, D and J gene segments were assigned by aligning CDR3 sequences to IMGT reference sequences. For a sequence to be retained, a match of at least six nucleotides to both a V gene segment and a J gene segment was required. A rearrangement was called productive if the CDR3 had no stop codons and remained in frame with V and J, and every other rearrangement was called non-productive. CDR3 was defined by IMGT convention, running from the second conserved V-encoded cysteine to the conserved J-encoded phenylalanine. Sequences without an unambiguous match to a single V gene segment were excluded from the earlier analysis of a few hundred of the donors. In an earlier analysis of several hundred of the donors, V segments were called functional above 56.7% productive rearrangements and were called segregating when the between-donor standard deviation exceeded 5%. A statistical classification framework was developed to diagnose cytomegalovirus status using the catalog of TCR beta chain sequences. V and J gene assignment, in a later analysis, came from comparing TCR nucleotide sequences with IMGT/GENE-DB human TR gene sequences. Using the TCRdist pipeline, a later analysis assigned CDR3 sequences along with most-parsimonious VDJ recombination scenarios. In a later analysis, every TCR beta chain was defined by the combination of its CDR3 amino acid sequence and its V-gene family, and reads without a unique V-gene family were dropped. A later analysis removed roughly 590 highly shared, low-generation-probability nucleotide sequences to deal with suspected cross-contamination and a sequencing artifact. For each public chain, a later analysis derived a clonal expansion index from normalized ranks of inferred template counts within each repertoire. In a later analysis, generation probabilities were computed with a VDJ recombination model fitted to out-of-frame rearrangements, and the resulting probabilities were checked against IGoR. A later analysis scored TCR-TCR, TCR-HLA and TCR-CMV co-occurrence with hypergeometric tests, applying a repertoire-size bias correction to TCR pairs. To estimate false discovery rates, a later analysis permuted the HLA or CMV assignments 20 times. In a later analysis, co-occurring TCRs were grouped with DBSCAN, and TCRdist sequence similarity was added when clustering was performed within HLA-allele-positive subsets. Co-occurrence clustering excluded repertoires with fewer than 30,000 or more than 120,000 public chains, plus five with anomalous nucleotide sharing. TCRdb retrieved this table from immuneACCESS and kept in-frame rearrangements only. Not all clones are present; in checked studies, unresolved V genes account for under half, and no reason is known for the remainder. From that table come the V and J calls and clone size; the DNA was used to work out D and trimming. The sample has 90,000 or so clones on record, just under 80% of them singletons. The top ten clones comprise over 3% of the sample.

The entry originates in a study of cytomegalovirus exposure and HLA in healthy donors (dated by TCRdb to 2016 to 2017). Describing the broader study: An earlier analysis of roughly 570 of the donors reported 276 Gb of sequence data and roughly 120 million unique TCR beta sequences obtained from around 180 million T cells. Among the roughly 390 genotyped donors, about 85% belonged to the genetic ancestry cluster associated with self-reported Caucasian donors. The T cell repertoires of 670 or so subjects were profiled by immunosequencing and related to cytomegalovirus serostatus. Alongside the repertoire data, information on donor age, sex, ethnicity and CMV serostatus was compiled. An earlier analysis of approximately 500 of the donors applied high-throughput TCR beta sequencing to assess whether each TCR beta V gene segment acted as functional or pseudogenic. Roughly 5 DR-DQ haplotypes were treated as single units for association and clustering because of strong linkage in the cohort. To predict cytomegalovirus infection status, the study combined high-throughput TCR immunosequencing, statistical association of individual TCRs with disease status, and machine learning. A later analysis re-analyzed previously published TCR beta repertoires from hundreds of donors and added high-resolution HLA genotyping to study TCR occurrence patterns. On average, around 230,000 unique TCR beta nucleotide sequences were sequenced per donor among some 430 genotyped donors of the cohort, with about 17% of those sequences being non-productive. A later genetic analysis took genome-wide SNP genotypes for about three fifths of the 666 donors and used that subset as a discovery cohort. Both class I and class II loci were covered by HLA typing, at four-digit resolution. A separate validation cohort of more than 100 different subjects was used in addition to the 666-subject first cohort. The aim of the study was to test whether cataloging public T cell receptors could identify signatures of past pathogen exposure. Typing coverage varied by locus: roughly 629-630 donors for A, B, C, DRB1 and DQB1; approximately 500 for DQA1; about 600 for DPA1; about 450 for DPB1. All discovery cohort repertoires had been generated using a single sequencing platform. In the later analysis, no new phenotypic data were used to find candidate immune exposures; instead, reliance was placed on TCR beta sequences and their occurrence across donors. Approximately 300 gigabases of sequencing data and 70 million to 95 million unique TCR sequences made up an early release that covered under 750 HLA-typed donors. General findings and caveats noted by the study authors: Assigning TCR associations to individual alleles was difficult when HLA alleles, especially DR and DQ, strongly co-occurred. Specific HLA alleles were associated with 15,000 to 20,000 TCR beta sequences at a false discovery rate of 0.05 in a later analysis. In vitro tests confirmed that a few of the cytomegalovirus-associated TCR beta chains recognize cytomegalovirus antigens. Some IMGT-functional V segments, including TRBV6-2 and TRBV6-3, could not be distinguished by the 87-base-pair reads and were therefore excluded. In an earlier analysis of more than 500 of the donors, most TCR beta V segments appeared in productive rearrangements about 90% or about 30% of the time, broadly matching IMGT annotations. In a later genetic analysis, fewer N-insertions in productive TCRs were reported among donors in an Asian-associated ancestry cluster than the 666-donor mean. HLA typing was unavailable for some donors at each locus, so association tests used only the typed subset. The cohort was sequenced for TCR beta chains only, and without alpha or paired-chain data the features that could be detected were limited. According to a later analysis, most CMV-associated TCR beta chains appeared to be HLA-restricted, and the HLA associations seemed to be driven largely by CMV exposure. Most TCR sequences were observed very rarely across donors, whereas some public TCRs were present in many individuals. According to a later analysis, parvovirus B19, influenza, CMV and Epstein-Barr virus appeared linked to several top co-occurrence clusters. The classifier was reported to diagnose cytomegalovirus status with high specificity and sensitivity in both the original and validation cohorts. In a later analysis, the rate of TCR association differed among HLA loci, with DRB1 alleles having the most associated TCRs and HLA-C alleles having the fewest. Immune exposure information for the cohort was limited to CMV serostatus. A further reported finding was that TCR beta sequences accurately predicted the HLA-A and HLA-B alleles for most subjects in the first cohort. Correlated functional status among segregating V segments might be attributable to linkage disequilibrium, but an unknown experimental factor could not be ruled out. Because counts were too low, more than 15 rarely observed V segments, including chromosome 9 orphons, were excluded from the earlier analysis of fewer than 650 of the donors. A later genetic analysis associated a missense DCLRE1C variant with V-gene and J-gene trimming of TCR beta chains, and an independent cohort replicated the association. The study gave a list of roughly 150 TCR beta chains associated with cytomegalovirus. It was suggested by the authors that the approach could potentially be generalized to other disease states and immunological phenotypes. A cluster of highly shared sequence variants was judged likely to represent a technical artifact of the sequencing pipeline. Roughly uniform sequencing depth across donors was assumed in presence/absence analyses, although this assumption may not hold. A later analysis found that HLA-associated TCR beta chains were more clonally expanded and had lower generation probabilities than equally common non-associated chains.

The cohort comprised 550 to 700 healthy bone marrow donors. Cohort members were all nominally healthy when sampled, although unrecorded immune exposures were likely present. The donor was CMV seronegative and was included in the group of a few hundred seronegative cohort members. A peripheral blood sample was provided by each donor, and peripheral blood mononuclear cells were used for TCR beta sequencing. The Qiagen DNeasy Blood Extraction Kit was used to extract genomic DNA from the blood cell samples. In the germline V gene, CDR1 corresponds to SGHDT and CDR2 to YYEEEE. The CDR3 has 14 amino acids, counting the end cysteine and phenylalanine. Here the CDR3 DNA is all that survives: 42 bases in frame from base 1. The trim is 0 bases for V and 6 bases for J, with a gap of 9 bases between the germline ends.

The chain uses TRBV5-6 and TRBJ2-2, with the D segment identity uncertain. This sequence originates from a woman in her 40s in good health and CMV-seronegative. The sequenced material came from PBMCs. The bases read TGTGCCAGCAGCTTGGATGGGCCGTCCGGGGAGCTGTTTTTT. It translates as CASSLDGPSGELFF.